The present T cell receptor (beta chain) was sequenced within a study of tumor-infiltrating lymphocytes in primary liver carcinoma. Study summary: Patients included men and women of 30 to 69 years. Tissue type made little difference to sample yields of roughly 3.5 to 8 million productive TCRbeta reads. Study-level findings and limits: Less overlap was seen in tumor-adjacent and tumor-blood pairs than in tumor region pairs.

It was from about 19-30 mg of unsorted bulk tissue that RNA and DNA were co-extracted. Patients underwent surgical resection for primary liver carcinoma. Note on this clonotype: Its matching antigen is unknown. A junction boundary mismatches the germline segment, possibly from a read error.

TCR beta cDNA was made from approximately 540 ng total RNA with a constant-region primer. ARM-PCR, slightly modified, supplied the TCR beta libraries through three nested multiplex PCR rounds. Amplification in the first two PCR rounds was performed using TRBV1-TRBV30 forward primers and a C-beta reverse primer for 9 to 11 cycles each. One entry per CDR3 protein results from TCRdb running MiXCR on the multiplex PCR reads. The table shows about 26,000 distinct CDR3 sequences, with around 84% occurring only once. CDR1 is MNHNS, CDR2 SASEGT, per germline. The CDR3 is 15 amino acids. The rearrangement joins TRBV6-1 to TRBJ2-3; D assignment may be TRBD1 or TRBD2 (6 bases each). The source is a middle-aged man with primary liver carcinoma and hepatitis B virus infection. What was sequenced was liver tumor tissue from sampling region 3. Stated subset: tumor region T3, left-lateral pole. The CDR3 coding sequence is TGTGCCAGCTCACCCAGGGGCGGGAACACAGATAGGCAGTATTTT. Its translation is CASSPRGGNTDRQYF.